A single sample gave rise to the 28 T cell receptor beta chains below, sequenced in a study of cytomegalovirus exposure and HLA in healthy donors. Both 60 Vbeta primers and 13 Jbeta primers went into the PCR. The method was immunoSEQ multiplex PCR; TCRdb's version includes in-frame clones alone and lacks a portion of them. The sample lists 150,000 to 170,000 clones, 80% seen once, with 10% to 15% in the top ten. The sample comprised PBMCs. Receptors were obtained from a man aged 25 to 40 in good health and CMV-seropositive.

The V gene is TRBV9, the J gene TRBJ2-3, with D tentatively TRBD2 (6 bases). The CDR3 runs to 12 residues. CDR1 is SGDLS, CDR2 YYNGEE, per germline. V was pared by 6 bases and J by 5 bases, with 10 bases between. The CDR3 DNA follows: TGTGCCAGCACCAACGGGGGAGATACGCAGTATTTT. It translates to CASTNGGDTQYF.

This clone was found a few times. This chain connects TRBV4-2 to TRBJ2-7; 7 bases align to TRBD2. From germline, CDR1 is LGHNA and CDR2 YNFKEQ. CDR3 size: 14 residues. V gave up 0 bases and J gave up 6 bases; unmatched junction bases: 5. The CDR3 sequence: CASSQDGGRGEQYF. CDR3 bases: TGTGCCAGCAGCCAAGATGGCGGGAGAGGCGAGCAGTACTTC.

This clone was observed once. The chain is built from TRBV7-2 and TRBJ1-1; TRBD1 matches 8 bases. Germline lookup yields CDR1 SGHTA and CDR2 FQGNSA. CDR3 length equals 15 residues. V shed 3 bases and J 10 bases; nucleotides not matched to a gene: 13. The DNA of the CDR3 is TGTGCCAGCAGCTTTACTGGACAGGGCTTTTCTGGAGCTTTCTTT. Translation: CASSFTGQGFSGAFF.

The gene calls are TRBV6-1 and TRBJ1-1; tentative D call: TRBD1 (5 bases). Germline assignment: CDR1 MNHNS and CDR2 SASEGT. V lost 8 bases, J lost 1 base, and 11 bases lay in between. The CDR3 totals 13 residues. CDR3 DNA sequence: TGTGCCAGCCGGAAGGGGTGGAACACTGAAGCTTTCTTT. Protein product: CASRKGWNTEAFF.

In DNA form, the CDR3 reads TGCGCCAGCAGCTTGTCTGAGGGCTACGAGCAGTACTTC. As protein: CASSLSEGYEQYF. The chain couples TRBV5-1 to TRBJ2-7; the D gene is possibly TRBD2 (5 bases). The germline V gene has CDR1 SGHRS and CDR2 YFSETQ. V lost 1 base to trimming and J lost 3 bases, with 8 bases between them. The CDR3 contains 13 residues.

J is TRBJ2-5 and V is TRBV7-2; 7 bases match TRBD1. Germline CDR1 SGHTA, CDR2 FQGNSA. V was pared by 2 bases and J by 4 bases, with 4 bases of the junction left unmatched. This CDR3 has 14 residues. DNA for the CDR3: TGTGCCAGCAGCTTAACCTACAGGGGAGAGACCCAGTACTTC. Amino acid sequence: CASSLTYRGETQYF.

This clone was picked up a small number of times. This rearrangement joins TRBV2 to TRBJ1-2; perhaps TRBD1 as D (5 bases). The CDR3 is 13 residues long. CDR1 SNHLY and CDR2 FYNNEI come from the germline V gene. Deletions cut 1 base from V and 7 bases from J, with 10 bases between. CDR3 loop: CASSEERGGGYTF. The CDR3 region has the DNA TGTGCCAGCAGTGAAGAGAGGGGAGGTGGCTACACCTTC.

V is TRBV10-1 and J is TRBJ2-1, with TRBD2 matching over 16 bases. CDR1 is WNHNN and CDR2 is SYGVQD in the germline V gene (reference sequence). Trimming at V came to 5 bases and at J to 7 bases, leaving 5 bases not matched to a gene. The CDR3 has 16 residues. The CDR3 DNA reads as TGCGCCAGCAGTTACGGGACTAGCGGGAGGGGAAATGAGCAGTTCTTC. Translation gives CASSYGTSGRGNEQFF.

The J gene is TRBJ2-6, the V gene TRBV7-8; 13 nucleotides match TRBD2. The CDR3 length is 19 residues. Germline V gives CDR1 SGHVS, CDR2 FQNEAQ. V was clipped by 3 bases and J by 1 base; unmatched bases: 6. CDR3 in amino acids: CASSFGLAGVKSGANVLTF. The CDR3 DNA is TGTGCCAGCAGCTTCGGACTAGCGGGAGTGAAATCTGGGGCCAACGTCCTGACTTTC. The full variable domain, with the rest looked up from reference TRBV7-8 and TRBJ2-6, is GAGVSQSPRYKVAKRGQDVALRCDPISGHVSLFWYQQALGQGPEFLTYFQNEAQLDKSGLPSDRFFAERPEGSVSTLKIQRTQQEDSAVYLCASSFGLAGVKSGANVLTFGAGSRLTVL.

The chain employs TRBV19 and TRBJ2-1; D remains ambiguous. The CDR3 extends over 13 amino acids. V gave up 3 bases and J gave up 4 bases, with 7 bases separating them. Germline lookup yields CDR1 LNHDA and CDR2 SQIVND (reference sequence). CDR3 amino acids: CASSISLYNEQFF. DNA for the CDR3: TGTGCCAGTAGTATTTCCTTATACAATGAGCAGTTCTTC.

This clone was detected a few times. The chain combines TRBV19 with TRBJ2-3; D may be TRBD1 (5 bases). V was shortened by 7 bases and J by 6 bases, with 20 bases between the two germline ends. Per germline, CDR1 LNHDA and CDR2 SQIVND (reference sequence). The CDR3 consists of 15 residues. The CDR3 loop reads CASTDRGRFSDTQYF. The CDR3 DNA sequence: TGTGCCAGTACCGATAGGGGCAGGTTTTCGGATACGCAGTATTTT.

About this clone: Other DNA sequences within the sample encode an identical CDR3. V is TRBV10-1 and J is TRBJ2-7, with a weak D call TRBD1 (6 bases). Trimming took 3 bases from V and 3 from J, leaving 9 bases between them. Looked up from germline, CDR1 is WNHNN and CDR2 is SYGVQD (reference sequence). The length of the CDR3 is 13 residues. The CDR3: CASSDGDNYEQYF. CDR3 coding DNA: TGCGCCAGCAGTGACGGGGACAACTACGAGCAGTACTTC.

V is TRBV7-3 and J is TRBJ2-3; tentatively, D is TRBD1 (5 bases). The germline V gene encodes CDR1 SGHTA and CDR2 FQGTGA. The CDR3 extends over 15 amino acids. Trimming shortened V by 2 bases and J by 0 bases, and 9 bases separated the two germline ends. The CDR3 loop reads CASSLLAGSTDTQYF. The CDR3 coding sequence is TGTGCCAGCAGCTTATTGGCAGGGAGCACAGATACGCAGTATTTT.

This chain joins TRBV5-4 and TRBJ2-2; 8 nucleotides match TRBD2. V lost 0 bases to trimming and J lost 4 bases; unmatched junction nucleotides: 5. CDR1 and CDR2 from the germline V gene are SGHNT and YYREEE (reference sequence). The CDR3 is made up of 16 amino acids. The CDR3 nucleotides read TGTGCCAGCAGCTTGGCCCCGCGGGGGGTCACCGGGGAGCTGTTTTTT. Protein sequence: CASSLAPRGVTGELFF.

The chain joins TRBV30 to TRBJ1-1, with D hard to call. Trimming pared 4 bases from V and 0 bases from J, leaving 6 bases between. This CDR3 is 12 amino acids long. CDR1 and CDR2 from the germline V gene are GTSNPN and SVGIG (reference sequence). The CDR3 region is CAWTRMNTEAFF. The CDR3 DNA follows: TGTGCCTGGACCAGAATGAACACTGAAGCTTTCTTT.

The rearrangement links TRBV11-2 to TRBJ2-7; the D gene is possibly TRBD2 (6 bases). V was shortened by 5 bases and J by 5 bases, with 28 bases between the two germline ends. CDR3 size: 18 residues. Germline values: CDR1 SGHAT, CDR2 FQNNGV. CDR3 coding DNA: TGTGCCAGCAGCCACGCGAGGAGGGGCGAGAGTGACGACGACGAGCAGTACTTC. Translating it yields CASSHARRGESDDDEQYF.

J is TRBJ2-3 and V is TRBV19; 8 bases map to TRBD2. V dropped 4 bases and J dropped 1; count of bases not matched to a gene: 19. The CDR3 consists of 20 residues. Germline CDR1 LNHDA, CDR2 SQIVND (reference sequence). CDR3 protein: CASSKSRLAGSPQGTDTQYF. CDR3 DNA sequence: TGTGCCAGTAGTAAGTCCAGGTTAGCGGGAAGCCCCCAGGGCACAGATACGCAGTATTTT.

This chain joins TRBV7-9 and TRBJ2-2; TRBD1 matches 9 bases. The CDR3 contains 16 residues. V lost 0 bases, J lost 7 bases, and 6 bases stayed unmatched. The germline CDR1 and CDR2 sequences are SEHNR and FQNEAQ (reference sequence). CDR3: CASSLATGGSGGELFF. The CDR3 DNA follows: TGTGCCAGCAGCTTAGCGACAGGGGGAAGCGGCGGGGAGCTGTTTTTT.

This clone was observed a handful of times. This sequence joins TRBV28 and TRBJ1-5; tentatively, D is TRBD1 (6 bases). Germline CDR1 reads MDHEN; CDR2 reads SYDVKM. V was clipped by 5 bases and J by 9 bases, with 29 bases between them. The CDR3 has 18 amino acids. The CDR3 sequence: CASSPFYKDSDLHAPQHF. In nucleotides, the CDR3 is TGTGCCAGCAGTCCCTTCTATAAGGACAGCGACTTGCATGCGCCCCAGCATTTT.

The DNA for the CDR3 is TGTGCCAGCAGGGAACAGGGGGCAGGCCGTGAAGCTTTCTTT. It encodes CASREQGAGREAFF. This rearrangement joins TRBV28 to TRBJ1-1, with 9 bases that match TRBD1. Germline loops: CDR1 MDHEN, CDR2 SYDVKM. The CDR3 contains 14 residues. The V segment lost 6 bases and the J segment 7 bases; nucleotides outside the gene matches: 9.

The chain has TRBV19 and TRBJ1-1; D possibly corresponds to TRBD1 (5 bases). With 10 bases removed from V and 2 bases from J, the gap between germline ends came to 20 bases. CDR1 and CDR2 (germline): LNHDA, SQIVND (reference sequence). The CDR3 length is 15 residues. The CDR3, as DNA: TGTGCCACCACATGGGGGGGTTCAAAAAACACTGAAGCTTTCTTT. It encodes CATTWGGSKNTEAFF.

A few counts support this clone. V gene TRBV6-5 combines with J gene TRBJ1-6, with D perhaps matching TRBD1 (5 bases). Germline V gene lookup returns CDR1 MNHEY and CDR2 SVGAGI. This CDR3 contains 13 residues. Trimming took 4 bases from V and 10 from J, leaving 11 bases between them. CDR3 DNA sequence: TGTGCCAGCAGTTCGGGGGAGAGGTCACCCCTCCACTTT. It specifies CASSSGERSPLHF.

This chain uses TRBV25-1 with TRBJ2-3; 9 nucleotides agree with TRBD2. The CDR3 contains 14 residues. V was clipped by 2 bases and J by 7 bases; unmatched bases: 4. The germline CDR1 and CDR2 sequences are MGHDK and SYGVNS. The CDR3 bases are TGTGCCAGCAGTGAAGCGGGAGGGCTGAATACGCAGTATTTT. Amino acids: CASSEAGGLNTQYF.

This clone came up a few times. This chain uses TRBV6-1 with TRBJ2-2; 8 bases map to TRBD1. J lost 6 bases, V lost 4 bases, and 10 bases had no gene match. Germline CDR1 is MNHNS and CDR2 is SASEGT. The CDR3 has 16 amino acids. For the CDR3, the DNA is TGTGCCAGCAGTGGGGGATCTTTACAGGGGGCCGGGGAGCTGTTTTTT. Translation gives CASSGGSLQGAGELFF.

Of note for this clone: Different DNA sequences within this sample yield the same CDR3. This chain links TRBV10-3 with TRBJ2-1; 11 nucleotides align to TRBD2. The CDR3 has 16 amino acids. J was trimmed by 3 bases and V by 6 bases; bases with no gene match: 7. Germline loops: CDR1 ENHRY, CDR2 SYGVKD. Written as DNA, the CDR3 is TGTGCCATCAGGGGGACTAGCGGAAACGACTACAATGAGCAGTTCTTC. This encodes CAIRGTSGNDYNEQFF.

This clone was picked up a small number of times. The chain recombines TRBV4-2 with TRBJ1-2; no clear D. In germline, CDR1 is LGHNA, CDR2 YNFKEQ. CDR3 length: 14 residues. The ends were cut back, 1 base at V and 2 bases at J, with 8 bases in the middle. CDR3 sequence: CASSQGRQNYGYTF. The CDR3 nucleotides read TGTGCCAGCAGCCAAGGCAGGCAGAACTATGGCTACACCTTC.

The V call is TRBV5-6, the J call TRBJ2-5; 12 positions agree with TRBD2. The J call may be faulty, since TRBJ2-7 better matches the DNA end. Germline CDR1 reads SGHDT; CDR2 reads YYEEEE. The CDR3 totals 17 residues. Here the CDR3 DNA reads TGTGCCAGCAGCTTCCGGACTAGCGGGACACGCTCCTACGAGCAGTACTTC. It specifies CASSFRTSGTRSYEQYF.

A word on this clone: The same CDR3 can be traced to other DNA sequences in this sample. This chain uses TRBV4-2 with TRBJ2-7; 9 nucleotides agree with TRBD1. The germline CDR1 and CDR2 sequences are LGHNA and YNFKEQ. V shed 3 bases, J shed 1 base, and the junction held 1 base outside the gene matches. This CDR3 is built from 14 residues. CDR3 amino acids: CASSQDRGSYEQYF. The CDR3 nucleotides read TGTGCCAGCAGCCAGGACAGGGGATCCTACGAGCAGTACTTC.